This is a list of T cell receptor beta chains from one sample in a study of shared clonotypes between healthy human individuals. This table comes from immunoSEQ multiplex PCR, and its TCRdb copy is limited to in-frame clones, with some not included. The sample has roughly 2 million clones; roughly 95% are singletons. Sequenced sample: naive CD8+ T cells sorted from blood. The receptor source for this set is a man aged 18-30 years in good health. CDR3s include the opening cysteine and the closing phenylalanine or tryptophan. The D gene is left open where the match is weak. Clone sizes are given selectively: once, few, many, or a class where the clone is expanded.

j_call: TRBJ2-7; v_call: TRBV11-2; d_call: .; clone_size: once; cdr3_nt: TGTGCCAGCAGCCAAGACAGGTTGTACGAGCAGTACTTC; cdr3_aa: CASSQDRLYEQYF
j_call: TRBJ2-5; v_call: TRBV2; d_call: .; clone_size: .; cdr3_nt: TGTGCCAGCAAGATAGAAGGGGGGGTCTGGGAGACCCAGTACTTC; cdr3_aa: CASKIEGGVWETQYF
j_call: TRBJ2-2; v_call: TRBV27; d_call: .; clone_size: .; cdr3_nt: TGTGCCAGCAGTCCCAGCGTGGGGGCTATCACCGGGGAGCTGTTTTTT; cdr3_aa: CASSPSVGAITGELFF
j_call: TRBJ2-7; v_call: TRBV6-1; d_call: .; clone_size: once; cdr3_nt: TGTGCCAGCAGTGAATGGGACGGCTTCTACGAGCAGTACTTC; cdr3_aa: CASSEWDGFYEQYF
j_call: TRBJ2-7; v_call: TRBV19; d_call: .; clone_size: .; cdr3_nt: TGTGCCAGGCGGCCGGGCGAGCAGTACTTC; cdr3_aa: CARRPGEQYF
j_call: TRBJ2-7; v_call: TRBV27; d_call: TRBD1; clone_size: .; cdr3_nt: TGTGCCAGCAGTTCCACAGGGGACTCCTACGAGCAGTACTTC; cdr3_aa: CASSSTGDSYEQYF
j_call: TRBJ2-7; v_call: TRBV10-1; d_call: .; clone_size: .; cdr3_nt: TGCGCCAGCAGTGAGGAACTAGCTGTCGAGCAGTACTTC; cdr3_aa: CASSEELAVEQYF
j_call: TRBJ2-2; v_call: TRBV5-6; d_call: TRBD2; clone_size: .; cdr3_nt: TGTGCCAGCAGCTCGGGACTAGCGCCCGGGGAGCTGTTTTTT; cdr3_aa: CASSSGLAPGELFF
j_call: TRBJ1-2; v_call: TRBV6-5; d_call: .; clone_size: .; cdr3_nt: TGTGCCGTGTCCCCGGACACCCTAAGGGGCTACACCTTC; cdr3_aa: CAVSPDTLRGYTF
j_call: TRBJ2-7; v_call: TRBV9; d_call: TRBD1; clone_size: .; cdr3_nt: TGTGCCAGCAGCACCCCCGTGACAGGGGGCGAGCAGTACTTC; cdr3_aa: CASSTPVTGGEQYF
j_call: TRBJ2-3; v_call: TRBV5-4; d_call: TRBD2; clone_size: .; cdr3_nt: TGTGCCAGCAGCTCGTGGACTAGCTTCACAGATACGCAGTATTTT; cdr3_aa: CASSSWTSFTDTQYF
j_call: TRBJ2-1; v_call: TRBV6-6; d_call: .; clone_size: .; cdr3_nt: TGTGCCAGCAGTTACTGGGGTGAGCAGTTCTTC; cdr3_aa: CASSYWGEQFF
j_call: TRBJ2-7; v_call: TRBV11-2; d_call: .; clone_size: .; cdr3_nt: TGTGCCAGCAGCTTAAGACAGGTTTACGAGCAGTACTTC; cdr3_aa: CASSLRQVYEQYF
j_call: TRBJ2-2; v_call: TRBV7-6; d_call: .; clone_size: .; cdr3_nt: TGTGCCAGCAGCCCGGGAACCGGGGAGCTGTTTTTT; cdr3_aa: CASSPGTGELFF
j_call: TRBJ1-5; v_call: TRBV28; d_call: .; clone_size: few; cdr3_nt: TGTGCCAGCAGTTTGTCAGGGGATGGTAGCAATCAGCCCCAGCATTTT; cdr3_aa: CASSLSGDGSNQPQHF
j_call: TRBJ1-1; v_call: TRBV27; d_call: .; clone_size: .; cdr3_nt: TGTGCCAGCAGGGCAGGCGGGGGTGCTTTCTTT; cdr3_aa: CASRAGGGAFF
j_call: TRBJ1-1; v_call: TRBV9; d_call: .; clone_size: .; cdr3_nt: TGTGCCAGCAGCGTAGGGGTGATGAACACTGAAGCTTTCTTT; cdr3_aa: CASSVGVMNTEAFF
j_call: TRBJ1-1; v_call: TRBV27; d_call: TRBD1; clone_size: .; cdr3_nt: TGTGCCAGCAGTTATGGACAGGGAAGTGACACTGAAGCTTTCTTT; cdr3_aa: CASSYGQGSDTEAFF
j_call: TRBJ2-5; v_call: TRBV27; d_call: .; clone_size: many; cdr3_nt: TGTGCCAGCAGTTTAAGTTTGTCGGGGCTAGGCCAAGAGACCCAGTACTTC; cdr3_aa: CASSLSLSGLGQETQYF
j_call: TRBJ1-5; v_call: TRBV9; d_call: .; clone_size: .; cdr3_nt: TGTGCCAGCAGCTCGTCGGAGGAGTCTCAACAGCCCCAGCATTTT; cdr3_aa: CASSSSEESQQPQHF
j_call: TRBJ2-7; v_call: TRBV4-1; d_call: .; clone_size: .; cdr3_nt: TGCGCCAGCAGCCAAGGACCACTAGCTATGCCAAGCGAGCAGTACTTC; cdr3_aa: CASSQGPLAMPSEQYF
j_call: TRBJ2-4; v_call: TRBV5-4; d_call: .; clone_size: .; cdr3_nt: TGTGCCAGCCAGGACAGCAAAAACATTCAGTACTTC; cdr3_aa: CASQDSKNIQYF
j_call: TRBJ1-3; v_call: TRBV27; d_call: .; clone_size: .; cdr3_nt: TGTGCCAGCAGTTCGACGGCTGGAAACACCATATATTTT; cdr3_aa: CASSSTAGNTIYF
j_call: TRBJ2-3; v_call: TRBV7-9; d_call: .; clone_size: .; cdr3_nt: TGTGCCAGCGATGGTCTGACAACTAGCACAGATACGCAGTATTTT; cdr3_aa: CASDGLTTSTDTQYF
j_call: TRBJ1-5; v_call: TRBV28; d_call: .; clone_size: .; cdr3_nt: TGTGCCAGCAGTTCTTATTTAGGGATCAATCAGCCCCAGCATTTT; cdr3_aa: CASSSYLGINQPQHF
j_call: TRBJ1-1; v_call: TRBV7-9; d_call: .; clone_size: .; cdr3_nt: TGTGCCAGCAGCTTAGAATCGGCAGAGCACACTGAAGCTTTCTTT; cdr3_aa: CASSLESAEHTEAFF
j_call: TRBJ1-2; v_call: TRBV18; d_call: .; clone_size: .; cdr3_nt: TGTGCCAGCTCTGAAGGGAACTATGGCTACACCTTC; cdr3_aa: CASSEGNYGYTF
j_call: TRBJ2-1; v_call: TRBV11-3; d_call: TRBD1; clone_size: .; cdr3_nt: TGTGCCAGCAGCTTGCTGGGACAGGGAGCCAATGAGCAGTTCTTC; cdr3_aa: CASSLLGQGANEQFF
j_call: TRBJ1-1; v_call: TRBV30; d_call: .; clone_size: .; cdr3_nt: TGTGCCTGGAGGGGACTCATGAACACTGAAGCTTTCTTT; cdr3_aa: CAWRGLMNTEAFF
j_call: TRBJ1-1; v_call: TRBV9; d_call: .; clone_size: .; cdr3_nt: TGTGCCAGCAGCGTAGACGGCAGGCTAAACACTGAAGCTTTCTTT; cdr3_aa: CASSVDGRLNTEAFF
j_call: TRBJ2-3; v_call: TRBV6-5; d_call: .; clone_size: .; cdr3_nt: TGTGCCAGCAAGGGGTGGCCAGGCACAGATACGCAGTATTTT; cdr3_aa: CASKGWPGTDTQYF
j_call: TRBJ1-2; v_call: TRBV30; d_call: .; clone_size: .; cdr3_nt: TGTGCCTGGGCCTTGATTGGGATAGGGAGTCGAGGTGGCTACACCTTC; cdr3_aa: CAWALIGIGSRGGYTF
j_call: TRBJ1-6; v_call: TRBV27; d_call: .; clone_size: few; cdr3_nt: TGTGCCACCAGAGAGGCCCCAGAGAATTCACCCCTCCACTTT; cdr3_aa: CATREAPENSPLHF
j_call: TRBJ2-3; v_call: TRBV19; d_call: TRBD1; clone_size: few; cdr3_nt: TGTGCCAGTAGGCCAGGGGGATCCACAGATACGCAGTATTTT; cdr3_aa: CASRPGGSTDTQYF
j_call: TRBJ2-7; v_call: TRBV28; d_call: .; clone_size: .; cdr3_nt: TGTGCCAGCAGCATGCCAGGCTCCTACGAGCAGTACTTC; cdr3_aa: CASSMPGSYEQYF
j_call: TRBJ2-7; v_call: TRBV7-9; d_call: TRBD1; clone_size: few; cdr3_nt: TGTGCCAGCAGCTGGGGGACAGAGAGCTCCTACGAGCAGTACTTC; cdr3_aa: CASSWGTESSYEQYF
j_call: TRBJ2-7; v_call: TRBV5-1; d_call: .; clone_size: .; cdr3_nt: TGCGCCAGCAGCTTGGCCAGAAGCTCCTACGAGCAGTACTTC; cdr3_aa: CASSLARSSYEQYF
j_call: TRBJ2-1; v_call: TRBV5-1; d_call: TRBD2; clone_size: .; cdr3_nt: TGCGCCAGCACTCCCGGGACTAGCGGGGGCTCCTACAATGAGCAGTTCTTC; cdr3_aa: CASTPGTSGGSYNEQFF
j_call: TRBJ2-7; v_call: TRBV7-9; d_call: .; clone_size: once; cdr3_nt: TGTGCCAGCAGCTTTGGCACGGGGGAGCAGTACTTC; cdr3_aa: CASSFGTGEQYF
j_call: TRBJ1-4; v_call: TRBV4-2; d_call: .; clone_size: .; cdr3_nt: TGTGCCAGCAGCCAAGATCTGACTGTGGTAGATATTCTGAACGAAAAACTGTTTTTT; cdr3_aa: CASSQDLTVVDILNEKLFF
j_call: TRBJ2-5; v_call: TRBV28; d_call: .; clone_size: .; cdr3_nt: TGTGCCAGCAGTTTTAACCCAGGAATGGAGACCCAGTACTTC; cdr3_aa: CASSFNPGMETQYF
j_call: TRBJ2-2; v_call: TRBV7-9; d_call: .; clone_size: .; cdr3_nt: TGTGCCAGCAGCTTAGTCGGGGATGAGCTGTTTTTT; cdr3_aa: CASSLVGDELFF
j_call: TRBJ2-7; v_call: TRBV4-1; d_call: .; clone_size: .; cdr3_nt: TGCGCCAGCAGCCAAGATAACACGGTCTCCTACGAGCAGTACTTC; cdr3_aa: CASSQDNTVSYEQYF
j_call: TRBJ2-2; v_call: TRBV10-3; d_call: .; clone_size: once; cdr3_nt: TGTGCCATCAGTGCGGGAGAATACACCGGGGAGCTGTTTTTT; cdr3_aa: CAISAGEYTGELFF
j_call: TRBJ2-2; v_call: TRBV28; d_call: .; clone_size: .; cdr3_nt: TGTGCCAGCAGCCTCTCGGGGGCCACCGGGGAGCTGTTTTTT; cdr3_aa: CASSLSGATGELFF